The 13 T cell receptor beta chains in this list originate from one sample, sequenced in a study of technical replicates of blood from a handful of donors. Here immunoSEQ multiplex PCR was the method, and the copy in TCRdb shows in-frame clones only, minus some. This sample has under 75,000 clones, with approximately 93% found just once. The sequenced material came from T cells isolated from PBMCs. The receptors derive from a human donor in good health.

The chain carries TRBV5-6 and TRBJ1-2, with a tentative D call TRBD1 (6 bases). The germline CDR1 and CDR2 sequences are SGHDT and YYEEEE. Trimming stripped 2 bases from V and 4 bases from J, with 9 bases between. This CDR3 is built from 13 residues. The DNA for the CDR3 is TGTGCCAGCAGCTTTCAGGGGAGCTATGGCTACACCTTC. As protein: CASSFQGSYGYTF.

The rearrangement joins TRBV11-2 to TRBJ1-2, with D maybe TRBD1 (5 bases). V was cut by 5 bases and J by 7 bases, with 14 bases left in between. This CDR3 has 13 amino acids. The V gene's germline CDR1 is SGHAT and CDR2 FQNNGV. The CDR3 DNA sequence: TGTGCCAGCAGCACACTCAGGCAGGGTGGCTACACCTTC. This translates into CASSTLRQGGYTF. Based on the CDR3 plus reference TRBV11-2 and TRBJ1-2, the full variable domain is EAGVAQSPRYKIIEKRQSVAFWCNPISGHATLYWYQQILGQGPKLLIQFQNNGVVDDSQLPKDRFSAERLKGVDSTLKIQPAKLEDSAVYLCASSTLRQGGYTFGSGTRLTVV.

The CDR3 reads CSVDRQGLGELFF. CDR3 in DNA: TGCAGCGTTGATAGGCAGGGGCTCGGGGAGCTGTTTTTT. The V and J genes are TRBV29-1 and TRBJ2-2; a possible D gene is TRBD1 (6 bases). V lost 3 bases, J lost 7 bases, and 12 bases lay in between. Germline CDR1 and CDR2: SQVTM and ANQGSEA. This CDR3 spans 13 amino acids.

V usage is TRBV7-8 and J usage is TRBJ2-7; tentatively, D is TRBD2 (6 bases). CDR3 length: 14 amino acids. Germline loops: CDR1 SGHVS, CDR2 FQNEAQ. V was shortened by 5 bases and J by 5 bases, with 16 bases between the two germline ends. CDR3 DNA sequence: TGTGCCAGCAGCGCCCTAGCGTCATCCCACGAGCAGTACTTC. Protein: CASSALASSHEQYF.

Comment on this clone: An end of the junction does not agree with germline; a read error may underlie this. The chain is built from TRBV7-7 and TRBJ2-1; 15 bases are a match to TRBD2. CDR3 size: 16 residues. Germline V lookup: CDR1 SSHAT, CDR2 FNYEAQ (reference sequence). For the CDR3, the DNA is TGTGCTAGCAGCCAGGGACTAGCGGGAGGCGGTAATGAGCAGTTCTTC. This codes for CASSQGLAGGGNEQFF.

J is TRBJ2-3 and V is TRBV27; weak D call: TRBD1 (8 bases). With 5 bases removed from V and 6 bases from J, the gap between germline ends came to 18 bases. This CDR3 has 15 residues. Germline lookup yields CDR1 MNHEY and CDR2 SMNVEV (reference sequence). The CDR3, as DNA: TGTGCCAGCAGTGTCATCGAACAGGGGGGGGATACGCAGTATTTT. As protein: CASSVIEQGGDTQYF.

The gene calls are TRBV5-3 and TRBJ2-1; D is unclear. TRBV5-3 qualifies as an ORF whose function is uncertain. The CDR3 totals 15 residues. V was cut by 2 bases and J by 0 bases, with 9 bases left in between. CDR3 sequence (DNA): TGTGCCAGAAGCTTCCGACTGAGCTCCTACAATGAGCAGTTCTTC. This sequence encodes CARSFRLSSYNEQFF.

In its sample, this clone was seen a few times. The rearrangement uses TRBV2 and TRBJ2-7; the D gene is possibly TRBD1 (5 bases). Germline CDR1 is SNHLY and CDR2 is FYNNEI. There are 12 residues in the CDR3. V lost 7 bases, J lost 5 bases, and 12 bases lay in between. The CDR3 DNA sequence: TGTGCCAGCATCAGGGTCCGGGACGAGCAGTACTTC. It codes for CASIRVRDEQYF.

The J gene is TRBJ2-1, the V gene TRBV5-4; maybe TRBD1 (5 bases). This CDR3 has 14 residues. The V gene's germline CDR1 is SGHNT and CDR2 YYREEE (reference sequence). The germline V and J ends were trimmed by 0 bases and 7 bases, with 11 bases remaining between them. The CDR3 DNA follows: TGTGCCAGCAGCTTGGTAGGGGTTGGTAATGAGCAGTTCTTC. This translates into CASSLVGVGNEQFF.

In this sample, this clone turned up once. This chain connects TRBV13 to TRBJ2-2; weak D call: TRBD1 (5 bases). The CDR3 sequence is 17 residues long. Trimming pared 2 bases from V and 6 bases from J, leaving 19 bases between. Per the germline V gene, CDR1 is PRHDT and CDR2 is FYEKMQ (reference sequence). The CDR3 nucleotides are TGTGCCAGCAGCTTATGGAAGGGGATCATAGTTCCCGGGGAGCTGTTTTTT. Translated: CASSLWKGIIVPGELFF.

The chain links TRBV29-1 to TRBJ2-7; the match to TRBD1 covers 9 bases. CDR1 is SQVTM and CDR2 is ANQGSEA in the germline V gene. J was trimmed by 3 bases and V by 6 bases; bases with no gene match: 9. CDR3 size: 14 residues. The CDR3 here is CSVHFGGQGYEQYF. CDR3 coding DNA: TGCAGCGTACACTTTGGGGGACAGGGCTACGAGCAGTACTTC.

The V gene is TRBV6-5, the J gene TRBJ2-5; TRBD1 aligns across 8 bases. V trimming: 7 bases; J trimming: 2 bases; junction bases outside the gene matches: 3. The CDR3 loop spans 13 amino acids. Germline CDR1 reads MNHEY; CDR2 reads SVGAGI. The CDR3: CASNNRGQETQYF. CDR3 nucleotides: TGTGCCAGCAATAACAGGGGGCAAGAGACCCAGTACTTC.

The chain is built from TRBV2 and TRBJ1-1; weak D call: TRBD1 (5 bases). V lost 8 bases to trimming and J lost 5 bases, with 9 bases between them. Germline V gene lookup returns CDR1 SNHLY and CDR2 FYNNEI. The CDR3 has 11 residues. The CDR3 DNA sequence: TGTGCCAGCCGGGGGGGAACTGAAGCTTTCTTT. Its translation: CASRGGTEAFF.